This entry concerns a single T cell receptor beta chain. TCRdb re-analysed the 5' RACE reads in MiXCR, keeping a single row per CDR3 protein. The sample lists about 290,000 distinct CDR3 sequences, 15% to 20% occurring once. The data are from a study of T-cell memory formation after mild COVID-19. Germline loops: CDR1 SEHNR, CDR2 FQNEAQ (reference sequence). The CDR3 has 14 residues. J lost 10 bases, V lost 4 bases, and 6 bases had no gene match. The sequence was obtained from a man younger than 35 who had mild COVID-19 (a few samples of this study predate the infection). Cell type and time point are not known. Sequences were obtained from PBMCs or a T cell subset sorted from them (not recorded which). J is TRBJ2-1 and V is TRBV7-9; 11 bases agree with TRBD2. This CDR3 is CASSSGTSGREQFF. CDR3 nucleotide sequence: TGTGCCAGCAGCTCCGGGACTAGCGGCAGAGAGCAGTTCTTC.